The 20 T cell receptor beta chains presented below share a single source sample, sequenced in a study of T-cell reconstitution after alpha-beta-depleted transplantation in children. Unique molecular identifiers were incorporated into the prepared TCRbeta library. MiXCR, run by TCRdb on the PCR reads, gives a single entry per CDR3 protein. The table lists hundreds of thousands of distinct CDR3 sequences, around 10% of them singletons. Sequencing used PBMCs, obtained before TCRalphabeta/CD19-depleted stem cell transplant. The receptors stem from a boy under two years old with acute myeloid leukemia, due to receive a stem cell transplant.

There are a few counts of this clonotype. The V and J genes are TRBV5-6 and TRBJ2-1; the match to TRBD1 covers 8 bases. The CDR3 is 14 amino acids. In germline, CDR1 is SGHDT, CDR2 YYEEEE. V dropped 4 bases and J dropped 7; count of bases not matched to a gene: 7. CDR3 bases: TGTGCCAGCAGCCCCCGGGACAGGCGTAATGAGCAGTTCTTC. It translates to CASSPRDRRNEQFF.

This clonotype was recorded at least ten times. This chain joins TRBV11-2 and TRBJ2-1; 8 nucleotides align to TRBD2. Germline lookup yields CDR1 SGHAT and CDR2 FQNNGV. The CDR3 is 16 amino acids. V lost 4 bases and J lost 7; bases outside the gene matches: 12. The CDR3 region has the DNA TGTGCCAGCAGCTCACCGTATCGCGGGGGGTTAAATGAGCAGTTCTTC. It specifies CASSSPYRGGLNEQFF.

This clonotype was counted ten times or more. V and J are TRBV7-2 and TRBJ2-7; no clear D. The germline V and J ends were trimmed by 1 base and 2 bases, with 6 bases remaining between them. The germline gives CDR1 SGHTA, CDR2 FQGNSA. The CDR3 consists of 13 residues. This CDR3 reads CASSLDPAYEQYF. Here the CDR3 DNA reads TGTGCCAGCAGCTTAGACCCAGCCTACGAGCAGTACTTC.

The chain employs TRBV12-3 or TRBV12-4 and TRBJ1-3, with 8 positions matching TRBD1. This CDR3 contains 11 residues. V lost 8 bases and J lost 13; bases outside the gene matches: 7. The CDR3: CASGTGQGIYF. The CDR3 nucleotides are TGTGCCAGCGGGACAGGACAGGGAATATATTTT.

This clonotype has at least ten counts. The V gene is TRBV19, the J gene TRBJ2-5; D uncertain. V was clipped by 3 bases and J by 0 bases, with 8 bases between them. The CDR3 loop spans 14 amino acids. The V gene's germline CDR1 is LNHDA and CDR2 SQIVND (reference sequence). This CDR3 reads CASSIVQNQETQYF. The CDR3 coding sequence is TGTGCCAGTAGTATTGTCCAAAACCAAGAGACCCAGTACTTC.

This clonotype was picked up many times. This CDR3 reads CASSPPGQLPYEQYF. As DNA, the CDR3 is TGTGCCAGCAGCCCACCGGGACAGCTCCCCTACGAGCAGTACTTC. The gene calls are TRBV12-3 or TRBV12-4 and TRBJ2-7; TRBD1 matches 7 bases. There are 15 residues in the CDR3. V lost 6 bases to trimming and J lost 2 bases; unmatched junction nucleotides: 10.

This clonotype was seen ten or more times. The rearrangement uses TRBV28 and TRBJ1-1; D is perhaps TRBD1 (6 bases). Germline V gene lookup returns CDR1 MDHEN and CDR2 SYDVKM. V was shortened by 5 bases and J by 0 bases, with 16 bases between the two germline ends. CDR3 length equals 16 residues. The CDR3 spells CASSPRGRGLNTEAFF. Written as DNA, the CDR3 is TGTGCCAGCAGTCCGCGGGGCCGGGGGCTGAACACTGAAGCTTTCTTT.

Of note for this clonotype: This sequence may be a read error, since a much larger clone differs from it by one base. The genes are TRBV2 and TRBJ2-7; the D is unclear. The CDR3 covers 12 residues. The V and J ends lost 2 bases and 6 bases respectively, with 8 bases between them. Germline V CDR1 and CDR2: SNHLY, FYNNEI. Here the CDR3 DNA reads TGTGCCAGCAGTGAACAAGGAAGCGAGCAGTACTTC. This encodes CASSEQGSEQYF.

The sample holds many counts of this clonotype. The chain employs TRBV7-3 and TRBJ2-1, with D hard to call. The CDR3 has 14 amino acids. V dropped 1 base and J dropped 8 bases, with 12 bases sitting between them. Germline V gives CDR1 SGHTA, CDR2 FQGTGA. The chain's CDR3 is CASSLSGPRHEQFF. CDR3 nucleotides: TGTGCCAGCAGCTTAAGTGGCCCAAGGCATGAGCAGTTCTTC.

This clonotype was counted many times. This chain joins TRBV28 and TRBJ2-3; 10 bases agree with TRBD2. This CDR3 comprises 14 residues. Looked up from germline, CDR1 is MDHEN and CDR2 is SYDVKM. Trimming removed 7 bases from V and 6 bases from J; junction bases left unmatched: 7. The CDR3: CASTGAGGSDTQYF. Here the CDR3 DNA reads TGTGCCAGCACCGGAGCGGGGGGGTCCGATACGCAGTATTTT.

In this sample, this clonotype turned up many times. This sequence joins TRBV24-1 and TRBJ2-5, with 10 bases aligning to TRBD1. The CDR3 extends over 13 amino acids. From germline, CDR1 is KGHDR and CDR2 SFDVKD. V shed 4 bases and J 5 bases; nucleotides not matched to a gene: 0. CDR3 region: CATSEDRGETQYF. CDR3 coding DNA: TGTGCCACCAGTGAGGACAGGGGGGAGACCCAGTACTTC.

This clonotype was counted many times. J is TRBJ2-1 and V is TRBV24-1; no clear D. Trimming removed 3 bases at V and 8 bases at J, with 16 bases between. This CDR3 spans 15 amino acids. Germline CDR1 KGHDR, CDR2 SFDVKD. CDR3 loop: CATSDRPASVYEQFF. As DNA, the CDR3 is TGTGCCACCAGTGATCGCCCCGCAAGTGTATATGAGCAGTTCTTC.

There are a few counts of this clonotype. The chain has TRBV12-3 or TRBV12-4 and TRBJ2-1, with TRBD2 as a possible D gene (6 bases). CDR3 length: 13 amino acids. Trimming took 1 base from V and 8 from J, leaving 9 bases between them. In DNA, the CDR3 is TGTGCCAGCAGTTTAGGGTGGAGGGATGAGCAGTTCTTC. Translated, it gives CASSLGWRDEQFF.

The rearrangement links TRBV6-2 or TRBV6-3 to TRBJ2-2; D perhaps matches TRBD1 (5 bases). The germline CDR1 and CDR2 sequences are MNHEY and SVGEGT. The CDR3 is 15 amino acids. Trimming took off 6 bases at V and 0 bases at J, with 11 bases between the two ends. Written as DNA, the CDR3 is TGTGCCAGCAGACGCCAGGGCACGAACACCGGGGAGCTGTTTTTT. Amino acid sequence: CASRRQGTNTGELFF.

This clonotype was seen ten or more times. In nucleotides, the CDR3 is TGCAGCGTTGGGGGCCTACCCGGGGAAGTTATCTCCTACGAGCAGTACTTC. Translated, it gives CSVGGLPGEVISYEQYF. The chain employs TRBV29-1 and TRBJ2-7; D may be TRBD1 or TRBD2 (5 bases each). The V gene lost 4 bases and the J gene lost 0 bases, with 22 bases spanning the gap. CDR3 length: 17 residues. Germline-derived CDR1 and CDR2 are SQVTM and ANQGSEA.

This clonotype was seen ten or more times. The chain combines TRBV3-1 with TRBJ1-5, with D maybe TRBD1 (5 bases). The CDR3 covers 17 residues. V lost 1 base and J 0 bases, leaving 13 bases between the germline ends. Germline CDR1 LGHDT, CDR2 YNNKEL (reference sequence). CDR3 amino acids: CASSQGAGLYSNQPQHF. CDR3 DNA sequence: TGTGCCAGCAGCCAAGGGGCAGGGCTGTATAGCAATCAGCCCCAGCATTTT.

V is TRBV28 and J is TRBJ2-1, with 8 positions matching TRBD2. Germline CDR1 reads MDHEN; CDR2 reads SYDVKM. Trimming removed 6 bases from V and 3 bases from J; junction bases left unmatched: 10. The CDR3 totals 16 residues. Here the CDR3 reads CASRSSGGGFYNEQFF. CDR3 DNA: TGTGCCAGCAGATCCTCCGGGGGGGGCTTCTACAATGAGCAGTTCTTC.

This clonotype came up many times. The V gene is TRBV10-3, the J gene TRBJ2-3; TRBD2 agrees at 10 bases. The CDR3 extends over 15 amino acids. The J segment lost 1 base and the V segment lost 6 bases, leaving 4 bases of the junction unmatched. Germline CDR1 reads ENHRY; CDR2 reads SYGVKD. The CDR3 loop is CAIRAGTSGTDTQYF. The CDR3 region has the DNA TGTGCCATCAGGGCCGGGACTAGCGGCACAGATACGCAGTATTTT.

This clonotype showed up just a few times. The chain is built from TRBV5-1 and TRBJ2-7, with D possibly being TRBD1 (5 bases). V lost 3 bases to trimming and J lost 2 bases, with 12 bases between them. The CDR3 contains 14 residues. Looked up from germline, CDR1 is SGHRS and CDR2 is YFSETQ. Here the CDR3 reads CASSSTVGTYEQYF. The DNA for the CDR3 is TGCGCCAGCAGCTCGACAGTAGGAACCTACGAGCAGTACTTC.

Ten or more counts support this clonotype. The chain links TRBV12-3 or TRBV12-4 to TRBJ1-2; D unclear. The CDR3 covers 13 residues. Deletions cut 5 bases from V and 8 bases from J, with 15 bases between. CDR3 DNA: TGTGCCAGCAGTCTAAGGACCCGGATGGGCTACACCTTC. Amino acid sequence: CASSLRTRMGYTF.